What follows describes a single T cell receptor beta chain. Its antigen is currently unknown. These data come from a study of cytomegalovirus exposure and HLA in healthy donors. Overall study findings and caveats: Across HLA loci, a later analysis found differing TCR association rates, with DRB1 most and HLA-C fewest. An ancestry cluster, one associated with Asian ancestry, reportedly showed fewer N-insertions than the approximately 670-donor mean in a later analysis. What a later analysis showed was that several of the most significant clusters appeared linked to common viral pathogens. Reports showed the classifier diagnosing cytomegalovirus status with high specificity and sensitivity.

Primers: 60 Vbeta forward and 13 Jbeta reverse. Clones were read by immunoSEQ multiplex PCR, and TCRdb kept only the in-frame ones, dropping some. The clone table shows under 250,000 clones, with the ten largest holding roughly 1.1%. Germline assignment: CDR1 LNHDA and CDR2 SQIVND (reference sequence). The trim removed 4 bases at V and 7 bases at J, leaving 6 bases unmatched. The CDR3 has 14 amino acids. The clonotype comes from a girl between 2 and 10 years old in good health and CMV-seropositive. The source material was PBMCs. The J gene is TRBJ1-4, the V gene TRBV19, with 7 bases aligning to TRBD1. The CDR3 is CASSTGGKSEKLFF. Written as DNA, the CDR3 is TGTGCCAGTAGTACAGGGGGGAAAAGTGAAAAACTGTTTTTT.